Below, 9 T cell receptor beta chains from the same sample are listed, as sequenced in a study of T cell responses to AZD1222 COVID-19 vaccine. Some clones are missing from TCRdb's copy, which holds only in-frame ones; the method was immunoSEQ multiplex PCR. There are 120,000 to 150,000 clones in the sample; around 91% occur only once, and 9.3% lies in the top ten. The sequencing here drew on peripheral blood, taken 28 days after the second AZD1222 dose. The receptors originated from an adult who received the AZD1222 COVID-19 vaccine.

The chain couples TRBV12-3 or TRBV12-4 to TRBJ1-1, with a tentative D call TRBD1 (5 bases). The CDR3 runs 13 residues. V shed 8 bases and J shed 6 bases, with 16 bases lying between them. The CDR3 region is CASREAGKSEAFF. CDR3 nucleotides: TGTGCCAGCCGGGAGGCAGGGAAATCTGAAGCTTTCTTT.

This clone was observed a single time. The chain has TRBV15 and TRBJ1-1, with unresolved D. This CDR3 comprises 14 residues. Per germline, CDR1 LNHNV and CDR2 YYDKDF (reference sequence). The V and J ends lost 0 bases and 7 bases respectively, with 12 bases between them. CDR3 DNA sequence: TGTGCCACCAGCAGAGATCGGACCATCGGTGAAGCTTTCTTT. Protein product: CATSRDRTIGEAFF.

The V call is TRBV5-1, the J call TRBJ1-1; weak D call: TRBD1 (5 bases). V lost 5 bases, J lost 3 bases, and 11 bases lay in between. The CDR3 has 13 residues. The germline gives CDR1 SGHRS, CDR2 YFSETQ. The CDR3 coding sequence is TGCGCCAGCAGAGTGCAGGGAGACACTGAAGCTTTCTTT. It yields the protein CASRVQGDTEAFF.

The CDR3 loop reads CATSEDSSTDTQYF. The CDR3 DNA reads as TGTGCCACCAGTGAGGACTCCTCCACAGATACGCAGTATTTT. The genes are TRBV24-1 and TRBJ2-3, with D possibly being TRBD2 (5 bases). V lost 4 bases, J lost 2 bases, and 9 bases lay in between. Germline CDR1 is KGHDR and CDR2 is SFDVKD. This CDR3 is built from 14 residues.

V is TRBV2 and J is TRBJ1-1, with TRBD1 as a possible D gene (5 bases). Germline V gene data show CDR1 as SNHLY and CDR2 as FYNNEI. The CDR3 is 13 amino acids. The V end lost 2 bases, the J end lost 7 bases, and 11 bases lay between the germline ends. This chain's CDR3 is CASSEREGYEAFF. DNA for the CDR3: TGTGCCAGCAGTGAACGGGAGGGGTATGAAGCTTTCTTT.

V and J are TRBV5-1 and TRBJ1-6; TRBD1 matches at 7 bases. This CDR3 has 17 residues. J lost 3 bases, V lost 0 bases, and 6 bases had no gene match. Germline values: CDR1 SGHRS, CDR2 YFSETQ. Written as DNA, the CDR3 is TGCGCCAGCAGCTTGGACCAGACAGGGAACTATAATTCACCCCTCCACTTT. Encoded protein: CASSLDQTGNYNSPLHF.

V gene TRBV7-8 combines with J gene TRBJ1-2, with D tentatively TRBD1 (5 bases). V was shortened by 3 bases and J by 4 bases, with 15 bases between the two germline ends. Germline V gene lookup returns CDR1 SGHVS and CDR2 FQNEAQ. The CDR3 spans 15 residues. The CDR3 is CASSFEGGESYGYTF. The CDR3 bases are TGTGCCAGCAGCTTTGAAGGAGGGGAGAGCTATGGCTACACCTTC.

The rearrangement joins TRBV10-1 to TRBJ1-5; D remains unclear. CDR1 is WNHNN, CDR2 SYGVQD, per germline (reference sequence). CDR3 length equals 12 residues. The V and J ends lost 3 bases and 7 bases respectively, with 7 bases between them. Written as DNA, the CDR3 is TGCGCCAGCAGTGAAACAAGGCAGCCCCAGCATTTT. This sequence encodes CASSETRQPQHF.

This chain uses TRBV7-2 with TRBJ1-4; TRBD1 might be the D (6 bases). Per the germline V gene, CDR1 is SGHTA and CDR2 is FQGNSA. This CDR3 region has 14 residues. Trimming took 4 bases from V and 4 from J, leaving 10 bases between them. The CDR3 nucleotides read TGTGCCAGCAGCTCGGGACACTATAATGAAAAACTGTTTTTT. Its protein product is CASSSGHYNEKLFF.